This T cell receptor (beta chain) was found in a study of blood T cell repertoires in COVID-19. Study as a whole: Both acute and convalescent COVID-19 samples were obtained from the United States, Italy and Spain.

This CDR3 is built from 14 residues. Trimming removed 4 bases from V and 5 bases from J; junction bases left unmatched: 5. Original processing methods: Amplification of reference gene primers was used by the study to estimate nucleated cell counts. Repertoires were generated with immunoSEQ multiplex PCR, while TCRdb's copy carries only in-frame clones and drops some. D and trimming were read from the DNA, whereas the V and J calls and clone size are those reported in that table. The sample holds roughly 30,000 clones; roughly 87% are singletons and the top ten take about 17%. This TCR was recovered from a human donor in a cohort sampled during active COVID-19. The source material was peripheral blood. The J gene is TRBJ1-2, the V gene TRBV5-3, with 10 bases that match TRBD1. TRBV5-3 qualifies as an ORF whose function is uncertain. CDR3 sequence: CARSHGQGVYGYTF. The CDR3, as DNA: TGTGCCAGAAGCCATGGACAGGGGGTATATGGCTACACCTTC.